The TCR beta chain under discussion was sequenced for a study of blood T cell repertoires in COVID-19. Turning to the study itself: Whether acute or convalescent, the COVID-19 samples came from the United States, Italy and Spain.

Libraries were prepared by immunoSEQ multiplex PCR; TCRdb keeps only in-frame clonotypes and omits some of them. Here the sample spans some 190,000 clones, about 83% being singletons. Germline lookup yields CDR1 SGHRS and CDR2 YFSETQ. The CDR3 extends over 17 amino acids. The V and J ends lost 4 bases and 2 bases, in that order; junction bases with no gene match: 6. What was sequenced was PBMCs or T cells enriched from blood (not recorded which). V gene TRBV5-1 combines with J gene TRBJ1-6; 10 bases are a match to TRBD1. The TCR sequence derives from a woman in her twenties or thirties who had been exposed to COVID-19. CDR3 sequence reads: CASSLGQGRTYNSPLHF. The CDR3 region has the DNA TGCGCCAGCAGCCTGGGACAGGGGCGCACCTATAATTCACCCCTCCACTTT. Looking up the rest from reference TRBV5-1 and TRBJ1-6 gives the full variable domain: KAGVTQTPRYLIKTRGQQVTLSCSPISGHRSVSWYQQTPGQGLQFLFEYFSETQRNKGNFPGRFSGRQFSNSRSEMNVSTLELGDSALYLCASSLGQGRTYNSPLHFGNGTRLTVT.